This T cell receptor (beta chain) was found in a study of blood T cell repertoires in COVID-19. Overall study: Samples came from the United States, Italy and Spain, spanning acute and convalescent COVID-19.

Those who participated ranged in age from roughly 18 to 100 years and resided in about 24 US areas. Self-reported history from a screening survey and questionnaire set each donor's cohort. Assay: immunoSEQ multiplex PCR; the TCRdb copy retains only in-frame clones and omits some. The sample consists of 250,000 to 350,000 clones, approximately 85% of them appearing once. The germline CDR1 and CDR2 sequences are MNHEY and SVGAGI. The ends were cut back, 2 bases at V and 4 bases at J, with 6 bases in the middle. The CDR3 has 13 residues. This receptor was identified in a woman aged 25 to 39 who had recovered from COVID-19. The sample comprised PBMCs or T cells enriched from blood (not recorded which). The chain joins TRBV6-5 to TRBJ1-5; no clear D. CDR3 DNA: TGTGCCAGCAGTTACGGAGAGAATCAGCCCCAGCATTTT. It translates to CASSYGENQPQHF.